The T cell receptor (beta chain) described here comes from a study of blood T cell repertoires in COVID-19. Study as a whole: Sites in the United States, Italy and Spain provided acute and convalescent COVID-19 samples. PBMCs, B-cell-depleted T cells, or T cells provided the cDNA or gDNA that made up the material.

The germline gives CDR1 MNHEY, CDR2 SVGAGI. The CDR3 spans 14 residues. Deletions cut 6 bases from V and 2 bases from J, with 13 bases between. In the source study's methods: Reference gene primer amplification yielded estimated nucleated cell counts. Some clones are missing from TCRdb's copy, which holds only in-frame ones; the method was immunoSEQ multiplex PCR. Clone size and V and J calls were adopted from that table, with D and trimming inferred from the DNA. The sample lists around 110,000 clones, approximately 84% occurring once. The sequenced sample was peripheral blood. This TCR was sampled from a man in his 70s with active or convalescent COVID-19. The V gene is TRBV6-5, the J gene TRBJ1-1, with a weak D call TRBD1 (5 bases). The CDR3 sequence is CASRITGDNTEAFF. The CDR3 DNA is TGTGCCAGCAGGATTACAGGCGACAACACTGAAGCTTTCTTT.